This T cell receptor beta chain was identified in a study of OX40 agonist ivuxolimab in advanced cancers. Study-wide context: Dose-escalation cases comprised hepatocellular carcinoma, melanoma, renal cell or head and neck cancer.

The CDR3 runs to 19 residues. The V segment lost 4 bases and the J segment 0 bases; nucleotides outside the gene matches: 13. Germline loops: CDR1 SGDLS, CDR2 YYNGEE. Notes on the study in general: Part of the nonresponder group also had normalized T-cell clonal expansion that was low.

This clone was observed once. Its antigen is not known. Here immunoSEQ multiplex PCR was the method, and the copy in TCRdb shows in-frame clones only, minus some. Of about 37,000 clones listed, more than 75% are singletons. The chain is built from TRBV9 and TRBJ1-5; 10 bases map to TRBD1. The clonotype comes from an adult with an advanced solid tumor such as melanoma, head and neck, liver or kidney cancer. Sample: CD4+ or CD8+ T cells sorted from blood, taken in a trial of the OX40 agonist ivuxolimab. CDR3 sequence (DNA): TGTGCCAGCAGCTTGTCTCCGGGACAGGGGCCTGATAGCAATCAGCCCCAGCATTTT. This translates into CASSLSPGQGPDSNQPQHF.